These 5 T cell receptor beta chains were sequenced from one sample in a study of molecular identifiers for immune sequencing clone quantification. TCRdb redid the calling of the PCR reads with MiXCR, one entry per CDR3 protein. The sample comprises about 640,000 distinct CDR3 sequences, 15% to 20% of which are singletons, and roughly 0.9% rests with the top ten. The material sequenced was naive CD8+ T cells from blood, with Jurkat cell RNA spiked in. As for subset: FACS-sorted CD8+CD4-CCR7+CD45RA+ naive T cells. These receptors were collected from a human donor in good health. Some libraries in this study had Jurkat cell RNA spiked in.

Comment on this clonotype: A much larger clone lies a single base off, so this may be a read error. V is TRBV27 and J is TRBJ1-1, with D unclear. Trimming stripped 3 bases from V and 10 bases from J, with 12 bases between. CDR1 is MNHEY and CDR2 is SMNVEV in the germline V gene (reference sequence). This CDR3 region has 12 residues. DNA of the CDR3: TGTGCCAGCAGTTTTCTGGGGTCTGGAGCTTTCTTT. Its translation: CASSFLGSGAFF.

The J gene is TRBJ1-2, the V gene TRBV4-3; TRBD1 might be the D (6 bases). The CDR3 has 16 residues. Trimming took off 1 base at V and 2 bases at J, with 14 bases between the two ends. Per the germline V gene, CDR1 is LGHNA and CDR2 is YSLEER. The CDR3 DNA is TGCGCCAGCAGCCAAGGGTCAGGGGAAGGGAACTATGGCTACACCTTC. Translating gives CASSQGSGEGNYGYTF.

This clonotype occurred many times. The chain joins TRBV7-9 to TRBJ2-3; 11 bases match TRBD2. The germline CDR1 and CDR2 sequences are SEHNR and FQNEAQ (reference sequence). The CDR3 totals 16 residues. J was trimmed by 6 bases and V by 5 bases; bases with no gene match: 10. CDR3 in amino acids: CASSPPSGGSWDTQYF. CDR3 nucleotides: TGTGCCAGCAGCCCACCTAGCGGGGGGTCCTGGGATACGCAGTATTTT.

This clonotype was found a few times. V and J are TRBV6-2 or TRBV6-3 and TRBJ2-7, with 9 bases that match TRBD2. This CDR3 is built from 15 residues. From germline, CDR1 is MNHEY and CDR2 SVGEGT. Trimming took 7 bases from V and 4 from J; bases not matched to a gene: 11. CDR3 protein: CASTWRGGYSYEQYF. Here the CDR3 DNA reads TGTGCCAGCACTTGGCGGGGGGGCTACTCTTACGAGCAGTACTTC.

The chain recombines TRBV20-1 with TRBJ2-7, with D possibly matching TRBD1 (5 bases). Germline V gene lookup returns CDR1 DFQATT and CDR2 SNEGSKA (reference sequence). The CDR3 is 12 amino acids. Trimming left V 1 base short and J 5 bases short, with 9 bases between. The CDR3, as DNA: TGCAGTGCTAGAGTGGGCAGGGACGAGCAGTACTTC. This codes for CSARVGRDEQYF.